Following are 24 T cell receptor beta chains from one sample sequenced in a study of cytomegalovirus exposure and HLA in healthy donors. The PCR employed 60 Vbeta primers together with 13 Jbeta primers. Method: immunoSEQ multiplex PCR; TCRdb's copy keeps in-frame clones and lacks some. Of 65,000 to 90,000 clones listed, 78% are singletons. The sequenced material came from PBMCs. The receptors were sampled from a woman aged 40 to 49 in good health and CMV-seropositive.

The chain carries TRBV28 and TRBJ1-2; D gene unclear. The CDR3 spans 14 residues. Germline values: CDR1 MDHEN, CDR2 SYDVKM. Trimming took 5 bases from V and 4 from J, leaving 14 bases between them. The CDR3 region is CASSLLEAVYGYTF. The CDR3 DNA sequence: TGTGCCAGCAGTCTGCTAGAGGCGGTCTATGGCTACACCTTC.

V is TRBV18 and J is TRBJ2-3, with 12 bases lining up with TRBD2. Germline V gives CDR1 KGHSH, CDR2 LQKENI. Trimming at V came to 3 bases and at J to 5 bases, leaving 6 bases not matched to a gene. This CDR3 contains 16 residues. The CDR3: CASSPTLAGGVDTQYF. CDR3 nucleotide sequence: TGTGCCAGCTCACCGACACTAGCGGGGGGCGTAGATACGCAGTATTTT. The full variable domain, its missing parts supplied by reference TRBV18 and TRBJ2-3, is NAGVMQNPRHLVRRRGQEARLRCSPMKGHSHVYWYRQLPEEGLKFMVYLQKENIIDESGMPKERFSAEFPKEGPSILRIQQVVRGDSAAYFCASSPTLAGGVDTQYFGPGTRLTVL.

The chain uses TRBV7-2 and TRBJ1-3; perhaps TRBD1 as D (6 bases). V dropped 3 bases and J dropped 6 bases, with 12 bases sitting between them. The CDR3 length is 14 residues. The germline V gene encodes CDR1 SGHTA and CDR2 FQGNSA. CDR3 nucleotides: TGTGCCAGCAGCTTCGAACAGGGTGCAAACACCATATATTTT. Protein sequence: CASSFEQGANTIYF.

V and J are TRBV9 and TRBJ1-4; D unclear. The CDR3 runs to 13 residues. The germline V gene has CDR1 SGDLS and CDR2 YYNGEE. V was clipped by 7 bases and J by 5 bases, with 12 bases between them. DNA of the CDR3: TGTGCCAGCTCTTCCAACGAGAATGAAAAACTGTTTTTT. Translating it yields CASSSNENEKLFF.

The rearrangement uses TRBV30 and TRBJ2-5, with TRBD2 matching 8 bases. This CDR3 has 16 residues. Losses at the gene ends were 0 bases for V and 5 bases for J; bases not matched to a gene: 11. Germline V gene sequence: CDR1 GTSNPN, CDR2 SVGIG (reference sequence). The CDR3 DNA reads TGTGCCTGGAGTGTCGGGACGGGGGGGCCTGGGGAGACCCAGTACTTC. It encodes CAWSVGTGGPGETQYF.

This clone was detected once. CDR3 sequence: CASSDYRGRYEQYF. The CDR3, as DNA: TGTGCCAGCAGTGATTACAGGGGGAGGTACGAGCAGTACTTC. The chain recombines TRBV6-5 with TRBJ2-7; 8 bases match TRBD1. Unmatched junction bases numbered 7, after V lost 5 bases and J lost 4 bases. CDR1 and CDR2 (germline): MNHEY, SVGAGI. CDR3 length equals 14 residues.

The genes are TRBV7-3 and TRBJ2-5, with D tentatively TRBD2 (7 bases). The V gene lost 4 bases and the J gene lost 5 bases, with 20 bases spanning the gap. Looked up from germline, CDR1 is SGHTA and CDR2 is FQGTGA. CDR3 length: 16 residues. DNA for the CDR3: TGTGCCAGCAGCTCCGGGGGTAGGGGGGGCCGCGAGACCCAGTACTTC. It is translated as CASSSGGRGGRETQYF. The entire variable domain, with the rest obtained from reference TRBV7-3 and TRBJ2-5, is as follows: GAGVSQTPSNKVTEKGKYVELRCDPISGHTALYWYRQSLGQGPEFLIYFQGTGAADDSGLPNDRFFAVRPEGSVSTLKIQRTERGDSAVYLCASSSGGRGGRETQYFGPGTRLLVL.

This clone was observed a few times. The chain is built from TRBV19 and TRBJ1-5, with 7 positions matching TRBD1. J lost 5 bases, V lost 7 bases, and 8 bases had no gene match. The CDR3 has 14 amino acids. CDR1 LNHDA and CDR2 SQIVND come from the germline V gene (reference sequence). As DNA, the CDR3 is TGTGCCAGTATCGACAGACAGGGTTATCAGCCCCAGCATTTT. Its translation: CASIDRQGYQPQHF.

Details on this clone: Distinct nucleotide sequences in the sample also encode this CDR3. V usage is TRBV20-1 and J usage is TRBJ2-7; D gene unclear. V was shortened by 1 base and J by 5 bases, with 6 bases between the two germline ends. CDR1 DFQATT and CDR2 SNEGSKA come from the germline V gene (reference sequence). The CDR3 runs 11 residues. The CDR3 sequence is CSARGGHEQYF. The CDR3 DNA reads TGCAGTGCTAGAGGTGGCCACGAGCAGTACTTC.

The DNA of the CDR3 is TGTGCCAGCAGCTTTAGCGGGGGTATGGAGACCCAGTACTTC. Translating it yields CASSFSGGMETQYF. V usage is TRBV5-4 and J usage is TRBJ2-5, with 9 bases matching TRBD2. The germline gives CDR1 SGHNT, CDR2 YYREEE (reference sequence). The V gene end was trimmed by 2 bases and the J gene end by 5 bases; junction bases not matched to a gene: 4. This CDR3 contains 14 residues.

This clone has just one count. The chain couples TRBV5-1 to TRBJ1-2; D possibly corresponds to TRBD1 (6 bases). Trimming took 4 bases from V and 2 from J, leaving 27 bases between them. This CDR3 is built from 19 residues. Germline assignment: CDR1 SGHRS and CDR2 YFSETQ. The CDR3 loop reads CASSAPGHNSPLENYGYTF. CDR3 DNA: TGCGCCAGCAGCGCACCGGGACACAACAGCCCCTTGGAAAACTATGGCTACACCTTC.

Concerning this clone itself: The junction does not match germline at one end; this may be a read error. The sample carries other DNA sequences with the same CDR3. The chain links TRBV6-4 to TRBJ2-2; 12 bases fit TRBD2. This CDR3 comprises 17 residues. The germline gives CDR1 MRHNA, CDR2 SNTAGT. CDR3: CASSAASGGASTGELFF. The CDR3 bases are TGCGCCAGCAGTGCTGCTAGCGGGGGGGCCAGCACCGGGGAGCTGTTTTTT.

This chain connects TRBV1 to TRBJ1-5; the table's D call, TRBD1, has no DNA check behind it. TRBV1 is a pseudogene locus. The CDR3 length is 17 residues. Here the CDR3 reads CTSSHTHRVYSNQPQHF. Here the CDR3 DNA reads TGCACCAGCAGCCACACTCACAGGGTTTATAGCAATCAGCCCCAGCATTTT.

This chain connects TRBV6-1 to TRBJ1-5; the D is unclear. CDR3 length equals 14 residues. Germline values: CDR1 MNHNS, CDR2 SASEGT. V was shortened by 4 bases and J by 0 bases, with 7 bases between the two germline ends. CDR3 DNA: TGTGCCAGCAGTGCGCGTTTTAGCAATCAGCCCCAGCATTTT. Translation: CASSARFSNQPQHF.

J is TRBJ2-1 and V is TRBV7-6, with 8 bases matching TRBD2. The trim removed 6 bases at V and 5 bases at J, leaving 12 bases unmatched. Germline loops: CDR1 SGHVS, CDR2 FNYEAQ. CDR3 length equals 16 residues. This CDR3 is CASSSRGAIGHNEQFF. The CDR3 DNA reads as TGTGCCAGCAGTTCGCGGGGGGCGATTGGGCACAATGAGCAGTTCTTC.

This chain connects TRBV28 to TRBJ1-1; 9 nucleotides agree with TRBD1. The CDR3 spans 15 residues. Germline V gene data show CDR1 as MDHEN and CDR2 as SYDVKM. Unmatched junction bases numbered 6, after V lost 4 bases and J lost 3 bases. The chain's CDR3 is CASSSGTGYYTEAFF. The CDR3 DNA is TGTGCCAGCAGTTCAGGGACAGGGTATTACACTGAAGCTTTCTTT.

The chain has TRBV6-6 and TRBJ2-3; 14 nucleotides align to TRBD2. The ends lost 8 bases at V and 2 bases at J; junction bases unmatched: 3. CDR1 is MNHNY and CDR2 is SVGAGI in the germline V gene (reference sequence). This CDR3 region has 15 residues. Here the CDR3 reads CASGTSGGTTDTQYF. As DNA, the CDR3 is TGTGCCAGCGGGACTAGCGGGGGAACCACAGATACGCAGTATTTT.

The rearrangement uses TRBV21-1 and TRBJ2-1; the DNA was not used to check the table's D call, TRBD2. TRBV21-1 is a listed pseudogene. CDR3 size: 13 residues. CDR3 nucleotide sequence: TGTGCCAGCAGCAATCGGGACTTCAATGAGCAGTTCTTC. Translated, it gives CASSNRDFNEQFF.

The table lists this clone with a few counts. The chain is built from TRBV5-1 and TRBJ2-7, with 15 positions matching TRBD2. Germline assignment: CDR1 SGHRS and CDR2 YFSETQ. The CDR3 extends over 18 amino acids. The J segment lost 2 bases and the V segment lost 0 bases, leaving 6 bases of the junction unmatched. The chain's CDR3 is CASSLGTSGGAITYEQYF. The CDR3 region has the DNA TGCGCCAGCAGCTTGGGGACTAGCGGGGGGGCCATCACCTACGAGCAGTACTTC.

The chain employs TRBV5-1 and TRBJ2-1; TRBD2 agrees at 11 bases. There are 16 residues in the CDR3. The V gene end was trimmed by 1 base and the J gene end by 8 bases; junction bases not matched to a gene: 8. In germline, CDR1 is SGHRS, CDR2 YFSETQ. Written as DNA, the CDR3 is TGCGCCAGCAGCTTGCTGAGTAGCGGGGGGGCAGATGAGCAGTTCTTC. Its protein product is CASSLLSSGGADEQFF.

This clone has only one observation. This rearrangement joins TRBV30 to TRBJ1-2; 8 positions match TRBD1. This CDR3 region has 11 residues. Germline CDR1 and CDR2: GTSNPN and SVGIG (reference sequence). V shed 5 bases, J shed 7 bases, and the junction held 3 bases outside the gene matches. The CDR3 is CAWSGGSGYTF. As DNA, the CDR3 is TGTGCCTGGTCAGGGGGCTCTGGCTACACCTTC.

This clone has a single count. The CDR3 protein is CASMTGGGYNEQFF. The CDR3 DNA sequence: TGTGCCAGCATGACGGGGGGTGGGTACAATGAGCAGTTCTTC. The genes are TRBV6-5 and TRBJ2-1; 7 nucleotides line up with TRBD2. V gave up 7 bases and J gave up 4 bases; unmatched junction bases: 7. This CDR3 spans 14 amino acids. Per the germline V gene, CDR1 is MNHEY and CDR2 is SVGAGI.

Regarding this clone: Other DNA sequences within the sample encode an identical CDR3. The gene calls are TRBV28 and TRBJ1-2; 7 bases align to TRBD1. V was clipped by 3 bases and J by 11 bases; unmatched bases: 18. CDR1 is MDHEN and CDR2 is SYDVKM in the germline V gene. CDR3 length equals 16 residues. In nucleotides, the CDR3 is TGTGCCAGCAGTTTCGATGGGGACAGACCTATTGGGGGTTACACCTTC. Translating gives CASSFDGDRPIGGYTF.

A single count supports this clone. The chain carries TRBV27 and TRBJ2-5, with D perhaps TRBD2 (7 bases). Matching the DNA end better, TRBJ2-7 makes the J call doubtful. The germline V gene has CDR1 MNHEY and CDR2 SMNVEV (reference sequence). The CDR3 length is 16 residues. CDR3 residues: CASSLRGGALSYEQYF. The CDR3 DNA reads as TGTGCCAGCAGTTTACGTGGGGGGGCCTTGTCCTACGAGCAGTACTTC.